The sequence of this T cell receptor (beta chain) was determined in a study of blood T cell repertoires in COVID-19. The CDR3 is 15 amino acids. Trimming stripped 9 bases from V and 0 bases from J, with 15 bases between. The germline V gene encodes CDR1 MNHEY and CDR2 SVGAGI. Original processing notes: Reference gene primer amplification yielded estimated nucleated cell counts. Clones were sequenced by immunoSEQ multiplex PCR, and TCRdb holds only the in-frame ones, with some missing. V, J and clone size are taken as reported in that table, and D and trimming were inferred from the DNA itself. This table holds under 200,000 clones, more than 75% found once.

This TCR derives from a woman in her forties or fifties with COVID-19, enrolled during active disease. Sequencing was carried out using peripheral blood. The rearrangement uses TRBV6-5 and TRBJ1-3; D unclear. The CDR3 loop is CASLKDSYSGNTIYF. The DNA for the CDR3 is TGTGCCAGTCTGAAAGACTCTTACTCTGGAAACACCATATATTTT.